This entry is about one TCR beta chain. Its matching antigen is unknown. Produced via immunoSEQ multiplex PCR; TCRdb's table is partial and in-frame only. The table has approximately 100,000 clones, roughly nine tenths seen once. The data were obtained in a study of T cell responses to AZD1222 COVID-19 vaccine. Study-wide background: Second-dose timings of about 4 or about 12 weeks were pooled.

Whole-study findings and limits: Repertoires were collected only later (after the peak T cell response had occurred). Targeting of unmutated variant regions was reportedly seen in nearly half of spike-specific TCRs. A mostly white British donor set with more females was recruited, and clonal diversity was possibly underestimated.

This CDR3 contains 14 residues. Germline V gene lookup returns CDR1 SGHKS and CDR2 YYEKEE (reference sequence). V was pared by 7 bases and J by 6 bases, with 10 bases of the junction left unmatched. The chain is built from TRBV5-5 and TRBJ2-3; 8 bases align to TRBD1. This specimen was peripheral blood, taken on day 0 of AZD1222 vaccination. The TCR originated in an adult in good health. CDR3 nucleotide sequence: TGTGCCAGCGTAAGAGGGCAGGGGGCCGATACGCAGTATTTT. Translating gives CASVRGQGADTQYF.